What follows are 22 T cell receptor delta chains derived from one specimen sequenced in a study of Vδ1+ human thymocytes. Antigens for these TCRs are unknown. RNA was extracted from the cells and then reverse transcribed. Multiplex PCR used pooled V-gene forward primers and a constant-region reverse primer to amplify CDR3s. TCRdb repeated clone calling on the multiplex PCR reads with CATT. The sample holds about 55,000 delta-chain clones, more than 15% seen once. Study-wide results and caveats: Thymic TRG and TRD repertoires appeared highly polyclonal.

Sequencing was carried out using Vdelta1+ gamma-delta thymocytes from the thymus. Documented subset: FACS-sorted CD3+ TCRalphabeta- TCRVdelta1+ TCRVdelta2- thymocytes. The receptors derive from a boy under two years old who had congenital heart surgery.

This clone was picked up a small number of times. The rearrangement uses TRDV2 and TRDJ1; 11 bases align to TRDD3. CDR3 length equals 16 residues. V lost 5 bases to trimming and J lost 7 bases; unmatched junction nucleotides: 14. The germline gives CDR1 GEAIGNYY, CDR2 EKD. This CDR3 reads CACGDYWGIVFGKLIF. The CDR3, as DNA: TGTGCCTGTGGCGATTACTGGGGGATAGTTTTCGGTAAACTCATCTTT.

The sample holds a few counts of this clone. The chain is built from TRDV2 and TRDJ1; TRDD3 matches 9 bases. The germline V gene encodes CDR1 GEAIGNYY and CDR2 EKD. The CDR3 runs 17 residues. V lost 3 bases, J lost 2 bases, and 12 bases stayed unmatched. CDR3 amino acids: CACDLYWGKFVTDKLIF. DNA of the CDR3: TGTGCCTGTGACTTGTACTGGGGGAAATTCGTTACCGATAAACTCATCTTT.

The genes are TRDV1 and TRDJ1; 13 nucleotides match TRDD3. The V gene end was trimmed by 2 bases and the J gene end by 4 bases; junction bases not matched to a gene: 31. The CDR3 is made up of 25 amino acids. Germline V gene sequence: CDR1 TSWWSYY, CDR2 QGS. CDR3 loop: CALGEGAFPGQYWGIRSSWCDKLIF. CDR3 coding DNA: TGTGCTCTTGGGGAAGGGGCCTTCCCCGGCCAATACTGGGGGATACGCAGTTCCTGGTGCGATAAACTCATCTTT.

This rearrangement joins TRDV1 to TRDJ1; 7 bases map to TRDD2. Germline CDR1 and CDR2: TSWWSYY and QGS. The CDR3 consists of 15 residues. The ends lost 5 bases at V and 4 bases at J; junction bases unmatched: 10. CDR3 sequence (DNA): TGTGCTCTTGGGAATCATTTCCTACCCCACGATAAACTCATCTTT. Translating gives CALGNHFLPHDKLIF.

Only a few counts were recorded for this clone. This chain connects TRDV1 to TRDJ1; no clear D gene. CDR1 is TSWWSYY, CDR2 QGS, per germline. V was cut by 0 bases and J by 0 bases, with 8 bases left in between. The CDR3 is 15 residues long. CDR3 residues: CALGELTPYTDKLIF. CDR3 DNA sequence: TGTGCTCTTGGGGAACTTACCCCGTACACCGATAAACTCATCTTT.

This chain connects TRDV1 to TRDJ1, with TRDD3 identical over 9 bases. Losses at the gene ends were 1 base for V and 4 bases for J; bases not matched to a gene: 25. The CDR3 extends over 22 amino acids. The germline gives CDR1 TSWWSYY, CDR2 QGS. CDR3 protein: CALGEPEVFLQAGGCKIDKLIF. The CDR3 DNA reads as TGTGCTCTTGGGGAACCGGAAGTATTCCTACAGGCTGGGGGATGCAAAATCGATAAACTCATCTTT.

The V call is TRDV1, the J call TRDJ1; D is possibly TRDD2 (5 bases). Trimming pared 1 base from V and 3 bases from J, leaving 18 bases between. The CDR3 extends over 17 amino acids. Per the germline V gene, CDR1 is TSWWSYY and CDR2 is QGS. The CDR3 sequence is CALGERSLRFGPDKLIF. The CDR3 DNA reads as TGTGCTCTTGGGGAACGTTCCCTACGATTTGGCCCCGATAAACTCATCTTT.

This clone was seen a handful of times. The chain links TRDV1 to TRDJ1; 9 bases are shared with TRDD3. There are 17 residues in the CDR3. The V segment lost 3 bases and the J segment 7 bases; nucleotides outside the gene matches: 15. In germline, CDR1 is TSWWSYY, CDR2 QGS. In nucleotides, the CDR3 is TGTGCTCTTGGGGAGTCCTACGTCCTGGGGATACGCGGTAAACTCATCTTT. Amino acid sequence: CALGESYVLGIRGKLIF.

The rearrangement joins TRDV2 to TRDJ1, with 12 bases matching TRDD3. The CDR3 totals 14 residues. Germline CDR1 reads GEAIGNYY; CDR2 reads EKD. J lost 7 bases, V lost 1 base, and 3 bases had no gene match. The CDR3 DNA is TGTGCCTGTGACACTACTGGGGGATACTTTAAACTCATCTTT. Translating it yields CACDTTGGYFKLIF.

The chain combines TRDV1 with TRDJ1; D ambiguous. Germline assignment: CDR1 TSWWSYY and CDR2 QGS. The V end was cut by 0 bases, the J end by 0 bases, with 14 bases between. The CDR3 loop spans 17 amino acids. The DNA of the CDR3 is TGTGCTCTTGGGGAACTATTCCCCGGCGAGTACACCGATAAACTCATCTTT. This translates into CALGELFPGEYTDKLIF.

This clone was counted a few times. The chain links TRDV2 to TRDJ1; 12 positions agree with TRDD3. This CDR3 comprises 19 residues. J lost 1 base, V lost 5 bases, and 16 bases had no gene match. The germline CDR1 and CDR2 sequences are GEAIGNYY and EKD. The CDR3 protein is CACAYSYLGDTRGTDKLIF. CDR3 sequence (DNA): TGTGCCTGTGCCTACTCCTACCTGGGGGATACGAGGGGCACCGATAAACTCATCTTT.

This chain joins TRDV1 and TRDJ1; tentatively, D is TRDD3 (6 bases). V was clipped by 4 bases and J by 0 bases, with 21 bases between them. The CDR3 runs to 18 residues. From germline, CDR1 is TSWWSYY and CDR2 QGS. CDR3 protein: CALGVLRRLGTYTDKLIF. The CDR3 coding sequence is TGTGCTCTTGGGGTCCTTCGCCGGCTGGGGACCTACACCGATAAACTCATCTTT.

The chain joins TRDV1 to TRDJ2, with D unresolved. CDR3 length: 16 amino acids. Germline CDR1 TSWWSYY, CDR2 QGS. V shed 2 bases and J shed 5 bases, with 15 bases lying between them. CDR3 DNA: TGTGCTCTTGGGGAAGTTTGCATTCAACTAACAGCACAACTCTTCTTT. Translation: CALGEVCIQLTAQLFF.

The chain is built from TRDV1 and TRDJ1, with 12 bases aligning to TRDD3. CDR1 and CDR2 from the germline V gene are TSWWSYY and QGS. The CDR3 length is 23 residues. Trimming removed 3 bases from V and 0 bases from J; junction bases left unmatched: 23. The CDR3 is CALGEKPRGLGDTRIPYTDKLIF. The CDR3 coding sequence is TGTGCTCTTGGGGAGAAACCACGGGGGCTGGGGGATACGCGTATCCCATACACCGATAAACTCATCTTT.

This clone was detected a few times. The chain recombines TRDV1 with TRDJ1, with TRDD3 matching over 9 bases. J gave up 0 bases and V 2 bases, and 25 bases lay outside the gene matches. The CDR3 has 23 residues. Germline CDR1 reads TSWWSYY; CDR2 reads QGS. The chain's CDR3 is CALGEGVFRTALGDFGYTDKLIF. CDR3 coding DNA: TGTGCTCTTGGGGAAGGGGTCTTCCGAACTGCCCTGGGGGATTTCGGGTACACCGATAAACTCATCTTT.

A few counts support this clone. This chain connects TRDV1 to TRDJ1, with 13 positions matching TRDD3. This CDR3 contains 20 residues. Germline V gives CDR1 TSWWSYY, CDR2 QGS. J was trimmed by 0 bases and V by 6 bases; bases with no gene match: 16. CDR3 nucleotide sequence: TGTGCTCTTGGACTATCCTCCCAACACTGGGGGATACGGGACACCGATAAACTCATCTTT. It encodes CALGLSSQHWGIRDTDKLIF.

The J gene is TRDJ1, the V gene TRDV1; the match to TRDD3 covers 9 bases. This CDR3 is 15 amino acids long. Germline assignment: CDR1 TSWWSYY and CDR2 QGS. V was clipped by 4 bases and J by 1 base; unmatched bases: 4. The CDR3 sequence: CALGGYWGTTDKLIF. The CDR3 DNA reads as TGTGCTCTTGGGGGGTACTGGGGGACCACCGATAAACTCATCTTT.

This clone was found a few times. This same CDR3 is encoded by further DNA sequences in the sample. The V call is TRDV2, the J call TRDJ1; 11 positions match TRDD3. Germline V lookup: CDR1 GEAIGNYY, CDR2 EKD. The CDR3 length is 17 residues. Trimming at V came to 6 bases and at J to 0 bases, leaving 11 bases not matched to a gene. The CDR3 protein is CACNGGYAVPDTDKLIF. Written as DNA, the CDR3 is TGTGCCTGTAATGGGGGATACGCGGTTCCTGACACCGATAAACTCATCTTT.

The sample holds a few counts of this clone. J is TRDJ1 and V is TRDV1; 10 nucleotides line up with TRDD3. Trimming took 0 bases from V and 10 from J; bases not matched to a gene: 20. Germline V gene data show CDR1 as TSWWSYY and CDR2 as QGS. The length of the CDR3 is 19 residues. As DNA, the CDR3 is TGTGCTCTTGGGGAACTAAACTCGCCTTCCCATACTGGGGGATTTAGACTCATCTTT. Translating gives CALGELNSPSHTGGFRLIF.

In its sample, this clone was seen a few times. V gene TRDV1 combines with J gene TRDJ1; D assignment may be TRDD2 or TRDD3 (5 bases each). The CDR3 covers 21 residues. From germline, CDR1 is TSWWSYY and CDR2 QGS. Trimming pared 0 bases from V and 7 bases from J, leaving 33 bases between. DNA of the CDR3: TGTGCTCTTGGGGAACTAATCTCCCTTCAAGCTGGGCCACACTCGGAGGGTAAACTCATCTTT. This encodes CALGELISLQAGPHSEGKLIF.

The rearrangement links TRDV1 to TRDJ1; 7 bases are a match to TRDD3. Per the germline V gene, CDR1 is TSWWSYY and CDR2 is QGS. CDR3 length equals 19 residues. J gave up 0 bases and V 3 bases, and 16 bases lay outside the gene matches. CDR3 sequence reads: CALGEGLYGPLGDTDKLIF. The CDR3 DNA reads TGTGCTCTTGGGGAGGGGCTCTACGGGCCTCTGGGGGACACCGATAAACTCATCTTT.

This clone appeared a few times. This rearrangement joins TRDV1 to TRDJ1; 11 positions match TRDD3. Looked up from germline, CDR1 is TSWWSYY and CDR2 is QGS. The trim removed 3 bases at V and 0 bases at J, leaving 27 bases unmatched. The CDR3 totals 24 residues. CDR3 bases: TGTGCTCTTGGGGACCCCCCTAGGGCTCCCGACGAGTACTGGGGGATATCACACACCGATAAACTCATCTTT. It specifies CALGDPPRAPDEYWGISHTDKLIF.